Below are 14 T cell receptor beta chains sequenced from a single sample in a study of blood T cell repertoires in COVID-19. Some clones are missing from TCRdb's copy, which holds only in-frame ones; the method was immunoSEQ multiplex PCR. Of about 180,000 clones in the sample, approximately 85% were seen once. The sequencing sample was made of peripheral blood. The source of these receptors is a woman of 80 years or more with acute or convalescent COVID-19.

The chain joins TRBV7-9 to TRBJ2-7; 8 bases line up with TRBD2. The length of the CDR3 is 15 residues. Germline V gives CDR1 SEHNR, CDR2 FQNEAQ (reference sequence). The V segment lost 1 base and the J segment 7 bases; nucleotides outside the gene matches: 9. CDR3 coding DNA: TGTGCCAGCAGCTTAGGATCCAGCGGGAGACGGGAGCAGTACTTC. Its protein is CASSLGSSGRREQYF. The full variable domain, in which reference TRBV7-9 and TRBJ2-7 provide the parts outside the CDR3, is DTGVSQNPRHKITKRGQNVTFRCDPISEHNRLYWYRQTLGQGPEFLTYFQNEAQLEKSRLLSDRFSAERPKGSFSTLEIQRTEQGDSAMYLCASSLGSSGRREQYFGPGTRLTVT.

The chain combines TRBV5-1 with TRBJ1-3; 7 positions agree with TRBD1. Losses at the gene ends were 6 bases for V and 0 bases for J; bases not matched to a gene: 6. The CDR3 is made up of 15 amino acids. CDR1 is SGHRS, CDR2 YFSETQ, per germline. The CDR3 sequence is CASTPTGRSGNTIYF. CDR3 in DNA: TGCGCCAGCACCCCGACAGGGCGCTCTGGAAACACCATATATTTT. The full variable domain, with the rest looked up from reference TRBV5-1 and TRBJ1-3, is KAGVTQTPRYLIKTRGQQVTLSCSPISGHRSVSWYQQTPGQGLQFLFEYFSETQRNKGNFPGRFSGRQFSNSRSEMNVSTLELGDSALYLCASTPTGRSGNTIYFGEGSWLTVV.

The CDR3: CASSKDRAHNEQFF. Written as DNA, the CDR3 is TGTGCCAGCAGCAAGGACAGGGCTCACAATGAGCAGTTCTTC. The J gene is TRBJ2-1, the V gene TRBV14, with 8 bases fitting TRBD1. The V segment lost 5 bases and the J segment 5 bases; nucleotides outside the gene matches: 5. CDR1 is SGHDN and CDR2 is FVKESK in the germline V gene. The CDR3 extends over 14 amino acids.

J is TRBJ2-3 and V is TRBV5-1, with D unclear. The CDR3 runs 14 residues. Trimming took 4 bases from V and 6 from J, leaving 15 bases between them. Germline values: CDR1 SGHRS, CDR2 YFSETQ. CDR3 amino acids: CASSPEGAGDTQYF. In DNA form, the CDR3 reads TGCGCCAGCAGCCCGGAAGGTGCAGGCGATACGCAGTATTTT.

V and J are TRBV7-2 and TRBJ2-7; 13 positions agree with TRBD2. With 3 bases clipped from V and 0 bases from J, the junction kept 5 bases outside the gene matches. Germline-derived CDR1 and CDR2 are SGHTA and FQGNSA. The CDR3 consists of 17 residues. The CDR3 sequence is CASSLTSGGSYSYEQYF. The CDR3 DNA follows: TGTGCCAGCAGCTTGACTAGCGGGGGGTCATACTCCTACGAGCAGTACTTC.

V gene TRBV5-1 combines with J gene TRBJ2-5, with D possibly TRBD1 on 6 matching bases. Per germline, CDR1 SGHRS and CDR2 YFSETQ. The V end lost 1 base, the J end lost 3 bases, and 13 bases lay between the germline ends. The CDR3 runs 15 residues. The DNA of the CDR3 is TGCGCCAGCAGCTTGAATGGCGCAGGGGAAGAGACCCAGTACTTC. Its translation: CASSLNGAGEETQYF.

CDR3 DNA: TGTGCCACCCAACCCAGGGTGAACACTGAAGCTTTCTTT. This translates into CATQPRVNTEAFF. The V call is TRBV2, the J call TRBJ1-1, with a weak D call TRBD1 (5 bases). There are 13 residues in the CDR3. V lost 10 bases, J lost 0 bases, and 12 bases lay in between. The germline V gene has CDR1 SNHLY and CDR2 FYNNEI.

This clone has a handful of counts. The chain's CDR3 is CASIKQDNSYEQYF. The CDR3 nucleotides are TGTGCCAGCATTAAGCAGGACAACTCCTACGAGCAGTACTTC. This chain uses TRBV2 with TRBJ2-7; D is possibly TRBD1 (5 bases). V lost 7 bases and J lost 0, with 13 bases in between. The CDR3 sequence is 14 residues long. CDR1 SNHLY and CDR2 FYNNEI come from the germline V gene. The whole variable domain, filled in from reference TRBV2 and TRBJ2-7, reads EPEVTQTPSHQVTQMGQEVILRCVPISNHLYFYWYRQILGQKVEFLVSFYNNEISEKSEIFDDQFSVERPDGSNFTLKIRSTKLEDSAMYFCASIKQDNSYEQYFGPGTRLTVT.

CDR3 in DNA: TGTGCCAGCAGCCCCGGACCCGGGACTAAGGGGCGGCAGTACTTC. Encoded protein: CASSPGPGTKGRQYF. The V gene is TRBV3-1 (or the pseudogene TRBV3-2), the J gene TRBJ2-7, with TRBD2 matching over 7 bases. Germline V gene lookup returns CDR1 LGHDT and CDR2 YNNKEL (reference sequence). V lost 4 bases, J lost 9 bases, and 15 bases stayed unmatched. The CDR3 covers 15 residues.

V usage is TRBV19 and J usage is TRBJ1-2; maybe TRBD1 (6 bases). From germline, CDR1 is LNHDA and CDR2 SQIVND (reference sequence). Trimming pared 2 bases from V and 5 bases from J, leaving 12 bases between. CDR3 size: 14 residues. CDR3 DNA: TGTGCCAGTAGTATAAGGCCAGGGGAATATGGCTACACCTTC. The encoded protein is CASSIRPGEYGYTF.

This clone appeared once. CDR3 DNA sequence: TGTGCCAGCAGCTCCCGAGGTAGCGGGTTAGGGGACAATGAGCAGTTCTTC. Amino acids: CASSSRGSGLGDNEQFF. The chain employs TRBV9 and TRBJ2-1, with TRBD2 matching over 7 bases. After removal of 4 bases from V and 5 bases from J, the junction contained 15 bases not matched to a gene. The germline CDR1 and CDR2 sequences are SGDLS and YYNGEE. The CDR3 is 17 amino acids.

This chain connects TRBV6-5 to TRBJ2-5; a weak D match, TRBD2 (5 bases). Between the trimmed V and J ends, which lost 5 bases and 4 bases, there was a span of 11 bases. This CDR3 has 13 residues. Germline V gene data show CDR1 as MNHEY and CDR2 as SVGAGI. The CDR3 sequence: CASSILSGETQYF. The DNA for the CDR3 is TGTGCCAGCAGTATACTCAGCGGAGAGACCCAGTACTTC.

J is TRBJ2-2 and V is TRBV4-1; possibly TRBD1 for D (5 bases). CDR3 length equals 16 residues. Germline V gene sequence: CDR1 MGHRA, CDR2 YSYEKL. Deletions cut 1 base from V and 5 bases from J, with 14 bases between. CDR3 nucleotide sequence: TGCGCCAGCAGCCAAGGCACAGAATACAGGACCGGGGAGCTGTTTTTT. The encoded protein is CASSQGTEYRTGELFF.

This clone has more than one count but fewer than ten. The V call is TRBV7-2, the J call TRBJ1-5; possible D gene TRBD1, 5 bases. This CDR3 region has 15 residues. V lost 1 base and J lost 7, with 14 bases in between. Germline values: CDR1 SGHTA, CDR2 FQGNSA. CDR3 DNA sequence: TGTGCCAGCAGCTTAGTTAGGGGCGGGGGGCAGCCCCAGCATTTT. It is translated as CASSLVRGGGQPQHF.